This T cell receptor beta chain comes out of a study of T cells in Graves' hyperthyroidism and ophthalmopathy. Overall study results and limits: Peripheral blood also featured most of the thyroid clonotypes expanded above 0.001.

A lack of ophthalmopathy progression within 18 months defined stable Graves' hyperthyroidism. Hyperthyroidism patients were newly diagnosed, had disease duration under 2 months, and were aged 18 to 65 years. Each diagnosis drew on symptoms, thyroxine, TRAb, thyroid ultrasound and orbital computed tomography findings. Amplification yielded TCR beta CDR3 regions, with RNA transcripts as the source. The primer set for the first-round RT-PCR of the TCR CDR3 was HTBI. MiXCR was run by TCRdb on the multiplex PCR reads, yielding one entry per CDR3 protein. The sample has about 560,000 distinct CDR3 sequences; approximately 15% are singletons. This clonotype was found many times. Its antigen is still unknown. The CDR3 is made up of 13 amino acids. V gave up 8 bases and J gave up 3 bases, with 14 bases separating them. Per germline, CDR1 DFQATT and CDR2 SNEGSKA (reference sequence).

This sequence was found in a woman between 40 and 50 years old with Graves' hyperthyroidism. The chain has TRBV20-1 and TRBJ2-4; D is ambiguous. Sequenced input: blood. CDR3 region: CSFQDDRKNIQYF. CDR3 in DNA: TGCAGTTTTCAGGATGACCGCAAAAACATTCAGTACTTC.